The 27 T cell receptor beta chains given below trace back to one sample, sequenced in a study of multiple sclerosis patients with progressive multifocal leukoencephalopathy. Sample time point: time of PML onset. TCRdb keeps only in-frame clones here, not all; method: immunoSEQ multiplex PCR. The sample shows tens of thousands of clones, 75% to 90% of them seen only once. Source: PBMCs, taken from a patient treated with natalizumab. All receptors come from a young woman with progressive multifocal leukoencephalopathy.

V and J are TRBV18 and TRBJ2-3; 7 bases align to TRBD1. The junction had 6 bases not matched to a gene; V was cut back by 3 bases and J by 0 bases. There are 16 residues in the CDR3. The germline gives CDR1 KGHSH, CDR2 LQKENI. The CDR3 protein is CASSPVPGQSTDTQYF. CDR3 coding DNA: TGTGCCAGCTCACCGGTACCGGGACAGAGCACAGATACGCAGTATTTT.

This rearrangement joins TRBV30 to TRBJ1-2; TRBD1 aligns across 7 bases. V shed 1 base and J 4 bases; nucleotides not matched to a gene: 6. This CDR3 contains 14 residues. Germline V lookup: CDR1 GTSNPN, CDR2 SVGIG (reference sequence). CDR3 loop: CAWSERGRGYGYTF. CDR3 in DNA: TGTGCCTGGAGTGAGAGGGGGCGGGGCTATGGCTACACCTTC.

The chain uses TRBV4-2 and TRBJ1-2; 8 nucleotides match TRBD1. With 1 base clipped from V and 4 bases from J, the junction kept 5 bases outside the gene matches. This CDR3 is 15 amino acids long. Germline CDR1 is LGHNA and CDR2 is YNFKEQ. The CDR3 DNA is TGTGCCAGCAGCCAAGGTGGCACAGGGGGCTATGGCTACACCTTC. It is translated as CASSQGGTGGYGYTF.

This clone occurred a few times. CDR3 coding DNA: TGTGCCAGCAGCCTCGATGGCGGGGGGGCACCAGATACGCAGTATTTT. Translation gives CASSLDGGGAPDTQYF. This rearrangement joins TRBV7-3 to TRBJ2-3, with 9 bases lining up with TRBD2. The V and J ends lost 5 bases and 4 bases, in that order; junction bases with no gene match: 10. This CDR3 has 16 residues. Germline V gives CDR1 SGHTA, CDR2 FQGTGA.

This clone has a handful of counts. The chain couples TRBV15 to TRBJ2-7, with D possibly TRBD1 on 6 matching bases. The CDR3 has 14 amino acids. Trimming cost V 3 bases and J 6 bases, with 15 bases left between them. From germline, CDR1 is LNHNV and CDR2 YYDKDF (reference sequence). Written as DNA, the CDR3 is TGTGCCACCAGCAGTGGAAACAGGGAAGGCGAGCAGTACTTC. Its protein is CATSSGNREGEQYF.

This clone was observed a few times. The chain links TRBV11-2 to TRBJ2-7; possible D gene TRBD2, 5 bases. Germline values: CDR1 SGHAT, CDR2 FQNNGV. V dropped 4 bases and J dropped 6 bases, with 16 bases sitting between them. The CDR3 consists of 14 residues. CDR3 sequence (DNA): TGTGCCAGCAGCTCCACGGACTTTCTGGCCGAGCAGTACTTC. As protein: CASSSTDFLAEQYF.

This rearrangement joins TRBV29-1 to TRBJ1-2; D not resolved. CDR1 and CDR2 (germline): SQVTM, ANQGSEA. Trimming cost V 5 bases and J 4 bases, with 11 bases left between them. CDR3 size: 12 residues. The CDR3 region has the DNA TGCAGCGTTCCAGACGTAGGCTATGGCTACACCTTC. Its translation: CSVPDVGYGYTF.

Here the CDR3 DNA reads TGTGCCAGCAGCCGGGACCCTACAACTAATGAGCAGTTCTTC. This sequence encodes CASSRDPTTNEQFF. J is TRBJ2-1 and V is TRBV6-1; D tentatively reads TRBD1 or TRBD2 (5 bases each). The CDR3 has 14 residues. CDR1 is MNHNS and CDR2 is SASEGT in the germline V gene. With 6 bases removed from V and 7 bases from J, the gap between germline ends came to 16 bases.

The chain recombines TRBV18 with TRBJ2-1; 10 bases agree with TRBD2. CDR1 KGHSH and CDR2 LQKENI come from the germline V gene. CDR3 size: 17 residues. Losses at the gene ends were 0 bases for V and 5 bases for J; bases not matched to a gene: 7. CDR3 loop: CASSPPLAGATHNEQFF. The CDR3 bases are TGTGCCAGCTCACCACCGCTAGCGGGAGCTACCCACAATGAGCAGTTCTTC.

V usage is TRBV2 and J usage is TRBJ1-5; 7 bases map to TRBD1. The V gene end was trimmed by 4 bases and the J gene end by 7 bases; junction bases not matched to a gene: 4. CDR3 length: 13 residues. Germline V gene lookup returns CDR1 SNHLY and CDR2 FYNNEI. The DNA for the CDR3 is TGTGCCAGCAGTGTTGACAGGGTCCAGCCCCAGCATTTT. It encodes CASSVDRVQPQHF.

The V and J genes are TRBV23-1 and TRBJ1-2; TRBD1 might be the D (5 bases). TRBV23-1 has ORF status, its function being uncertain. The CDR3 runs to 17 residues. Trimming stripped 2 bases from V and 3 bases from J, with 19 bases between. This CDR3 reads CASSQKAPGREYYGYTF. The CDR3, as DNA: TGCGCCAGCAGTCAAAAGGCCCCCGGCAGGGAATACTATGGCTACACCTTC.

The gene calls are TRBV7-9 and TRBJ2-1; 8 bases line up with TRBD2. Germline V lookup: CDR1 SEHNR, CDR2 FQNEAQ (reference sequence). CDR3 length equals 16 residues. The junction had 9 bases not matched to a gene; V was cut back by 5 bases and J by 3 bases. The CDR3, as DNA: TGTGCCAGCAGCCCAATAGCGGGGTCCTTCTACAATGAGCAGTTCTTC. It yields the protein CASSPIAGSFYNEQFF.

The chain uses TRBV6-5 and TRBJ2-1, with D unresolved. CDR1 is MNHEY and CDR2 is SVGAGI in the germline V gene. This CDR3 contains 13 residues. The V and J ends lost 0 bases and 10 bases respectively, with 10 bases between them. CDR3 DNA sequence: TGTGCCAGCAGTTACTCTGGTCTTGGGGAGCAGTTCTTC. Translated: CASSYSGLGEQFF.

The gene calls are TRBV2 and TRBJ1-1; tentative D call: TRBD1 (5 bases). V dropped 5 bases and J dropped 8 bases, with 15 bases sitting between them. CDR1 SNHLY and CDR2 FYNNEI come from the germline V gene. This CDR3 comprises 13 residues. For the CDR3, the DNA is TGTGCCAGCAGTAGTTCAGGGTTCACAGAAGCTTTCTTT. This gives the protein CASSSSGFTEAFF.

V is TRBV7-9 and J is TRBJ2-5; 7 bases agree with TRBD2. This CDR3 region has 15 residues. The germline V gene encodes CDR1 SEHNR and CDR2 FQNEAQ (reference sequence). J was trimmed by 5 bases and V by 2 bases; bases with no gene match: 8. This CDR3 is CASSLTPGGLETQYF. As DNA, the CDR3 is TGTGCCAGCAGCTTAACCCCGGGAGGATTGGAGACCCAGTACTTC.

V usage is TRBV7-9 and J usage is TRBJ1-5, with a weak D call TRBD1 (6 bases). CDR3 length equals 14 residues. Trimming pared 5 bases from V and 6 bases from J, leaving 14 bases between. CDR1 is SEHNR and CDR2 is FQNEAQ in the germline V gene (reference sequence). In DNA form, the CDR3 reads TGTGCCAGCAGCCTAGGGGGATCAGTTCAGCCCCAGCATTTT. As protein: CASSLGGSVQPQHF. Combining the CDR3 with reference TRBV7-9 and TRBJ1-5 gives the whole variable domain DTGVSQNPRHKITKRGQNVTFRCDPISEHNRLYWYRQTLGQGPEFLTYFQNEAQLEKSRLLSDRFSAERPKGSFSTLEIQRTEQGDSAMYLCASSLGGSVQPQHFGDGTRLSIL.

This sequence joins TRBV5-1 and TRBJ2-5, with D uncertain. Trimming took off 4 bases at V and 2 bases at J, with 15 bases between the two ends. The CDR3 spans 15 residues. CDR1 and CDR2 from the germline V gene are SGHRS and YFSETQ. The CDR3 protein is CASSGPPVGQETQYF. Here the CDR3 DNA reads TGCGCCAGCAGCGGGCCCCCGGTGGGTCAAGAGACCCAGTACTTC.

The genes are TRBV13 and TRBJ2-7, with D unclear. Trimming stripped 1 base from V and 3 bases from J, with 7 bases between. CDR1 is PRHDT, CDR2 FYEKMQ, per germline (reference sequence). The CDR3 spans 13 residues. The CDR3 is CASSLAPDYEQYF. The CDR3 coding sequence is TGTGCCAGCAGCTTAGCCCCGGACTACGAGCAGTACTTC.

The chain combines TRBV30 with TRBJ2-5, with TRBD2 matching over 11 bases. The CDR3 runs to 15 residues. Germline CDR1 is GTSNPN and CDR2 is SVGIG (reference sequence). Trimming cost V 4 bases and J 0 bases; bases outside gene matches: 4. This CDR3 reads CAWTSGGPYQETQYF. Written as DNA, the CDR3 is TGTGCCTGGACTAGCGGGGGGCCGTACCAAGAGACCCAGTACTTC.

A few counts support this clone. The chain carries TRBV5-4 and TRBJ1-3; possible D gene TRBD1, 5 bases. V lost 0 bases to trimming and J lost 2 bases, with 9 bases between them. The CDR3 totals 15 residues. Germline CDR1 reads SGHNT; CDR2 reads YYREEE (reference sequence). The CDR3: CASSLAGGAGNTIYF. The CDR3 DNA sequence: TGTGCCAGCAGCTTGGCCGGAGGGGCTGGAAACACCATATATTTT.

The chain links TRBV7-9 to TRBJ2-3; unclear D gene. Per germline, CDR1 SEHNR and CDR2 FQNEAQ (reference sequence). Trimming took 5 bases from V and 6 from J, leaving 9 bases between them. CDR3 size: 12 residues. The DNA for the CDR3 is TGTGCCAGCAGCGGGCGCCGGGATACGCAGTATTTT. Translated, it gives CASSGRRDTQYF.

This chain connects TRBV30 to TRBJ1-5; unclear D gene. The CDR3 consists of 12 residues. V shed 2 bases and J shed 5 bases, with 7 bases lying between them. Germline V gene data show CDR1 as GTSNPN and CDR2 as SVGIG (reference sequence). The CDR3 nucleotides are TGTGCCTGGAGTAAGAGTGATCAGCCCCAGCATTTT. It yields the protein CAWSKSDQPQHF.

The genes are TRBV5-1 and TRBJ2-1, with 7 positions matching TRBD2. With 0 bases clipped from V and 3 bases from J, the junction kept 3 bases outside the gene matches. This CDR3 spans 15 amino acids. CDR1 and CDR2 from the germline V gene are SGHRS and YFSETQ. CDR3 in DNA: TGCGCCAGCAGCTTGGAGGCTAGCGGCTACAATGAGCAGTTCTTC. Translating gives CASSLEASGYNEQFF. The variable domain in full, with the rest retrieved from reference TRBV5-1 and TRBJ2-1, is KAGVTQTPRYLIKTRGQQVTLSCSPISGHRSVSWYQQTPGQGLQFLFEYFSETQRNKGNFPGRFSGRQFSNSRSEMNVSTLELGDSALYLCASSLEASGYNEQFFGPGTRLTVL.

The rearrangement uses TRBV5-6 and TRBJ2-5; 10 bases line up with TRBD2. After removal of 1 base from V and 4 bases from J, the junction contained 4 bases not matched to a gene. Looked up from germline, CDR1 is SGHDT and CDR2 is YYEEEE. This CDR3 is 15 amino acids long. The CDR3 protein is CASSLLASGRETQYF. DNA of the CDR3: TGTGCCAGCAGCTTGTTGGCTAGCGGGAGAGAGACCCAGTACTTC.

V usage is TRBV7-2 and J usage is TRBJ1-3, with a possible D match to TRBD1 (6 bases). CDR1 is SGHTA and CDR2 is FQGNSA in the germline V gene. V lost 5 bases to trimming and J lost 4 bases, with 18 bases between them. CDR3 size: 16 residues. As DNA, the CDR3 is TGTGCCAGCAGCCCTTCTTTGGGGACATCGGGAAACACCATATATTTT. This sequence encodes CASSPSLGTSGNTIYF.

This CDR3 reads CAWSAGRAVYNEQFF. CDR3 bases: TGTGCCTGGAGCGCCGGGAGGGCGGTCTACAATGAGCAGTTCTTC. The J gene is TRBJ2-1, the V gene TRBV30, with 8 positions matching TRBD2. Per germline, CDR1 GTSNPN and CDR2 SVGIG (reference sequence). CDR3 length: 15 amino acids. V lost 3 bases and J lost 3; bases outside the gene matches: 7.

The gene calls are TRBV7-2 and TRBJ1-3; possibly TRBD1 for D (5 bases). The germline V gene encodes CDR1 SGHTA and CDR2 FQGNSA. V was clipped by 7 bases and J by 0 bases, with 19 bases between them. CDR3 length: 17 amino acids. The CDR3 protein is CASTLRLGDYSGNTIYF. For the CDR3, the DNA is TGTGCCAGCACCCTTAGGTTGGGGGATTACTCTGGAAACACCATATATTTT.